The rows below give T cell receptor beta chains drawn from one sample of a study of blood T cells in healthy people across ages. MiXCR, run by TCRdb on the 5' RACE reads, gives a single entry per CDR3 protein. In the table there are about 670,000 distinct CDR3 sequences, around 50% of which are singletons. The sample taken for sequencing was blood. The source of these receptors is a woman older than 75 in good health. The CDR3 runs from the conserved cysteine through the conserved F or W. Fields, in order: V gene, D gene, clone size, J gene, CDR3 protein, CDR3 DNA. A D gene is named only where the DNA matches it firmly. Size is omitted from some rows. Given values are once, few, many or a class for expanded clones.

>TRBV20-1|-|many|TRBJ1-1
CSARRRLSNTEAFF
TGCAGTGCTAGGAGACGTCTTTCGAACACTGAAGCTTTCTTT
>TRBV15|TRBD2|-|TRBJ2-7
CATSSVGLDDYEQYF
TGTGCCACCAGCAGTGTAGGACTAGACGACTACGAGCAGTACTTC
>TRBV28|-|-|TRBJ2-2
CANSLSGELFF
TGTGCCAACAGCTTGTCCGGGGAGCTGTTTTTT
>TRBV18|TRBD1|few|TRBJ1-1
CASSPRTGGGNTEAFF
TGTGCCAGCTCACCCAGGACAGGGGGAGGGAACACTGAAGCTTTCTTT
>TRBV20-1|-|-|TRBJ2-3
CSASSRGDTQYF
TGCAGTGCTAGTAGCCGGGGAGATACGCAGTATTTT
>TRBV10-3|-|-|TRBJ2-7
CAISERPGFYEQYF
TGTGCCATCAGTGAGCGCCCAGGCTTCTACGAGCAGTACTTC
>TRBV28|-|-|TRBJ2-5
CASSTHRGYWETQYF
TGTGCCAGCAGTACTCACCGGGGTTACTGGGAGACCCAGTACTTC
>TRBV7-8|-|-|TRBJ2-1
CASSLEPTYNEQFF
TGTGCCAGCAGCTTAGAGCCGACCTACAATGAGCAGTTCTTC
>TRBV29-1|TRBD2|-|TRBJ2-3
CSAESGSGADTQYF
TGCAGCGCTGAAAGCGGGAGTGGCGCAGATACGCAGTATTTT
>TRBV29-1|-|-|TRBJ2-1
CSVESGSHNEQFF
TGCAGCGTTGAATCCGGGAGCCACAATGAGCAGTTCTTC
>TRBV6-5|TRBD1|few|TRBJ1-6
CASSYPTGGSSYNSPLHF
TGTGCCAGCAGTTACCCGACAGGGGGCAGCTCCTATAATTCACCCCTCCACTTT
>TRBV28|TRBD1|-|TRBJ1-5
CASSLSRGLWQPQHF
TGTGCCAGCAGTTTAAGCAGGGGGCTCTGGCAGCCCCAGCATTTT
>TRBV15|-|many|TRBJ2-1
CATSRDLSSEQFF
TGTGCCACCAGCAGAGATCTTTCGAGTGAGCAGTTCTTC
>TRBV24-1|TRBD2|-|TRBJ2-7
CATSSGGSEQYF
TGTGCCACCTCAAGCGGGGGTTCTGAGCAGTACTTC
>TRBV3-1|TRBD2|many|TRBJ2-5
CASSQQTSRGSTQYF
TGTGCCAGCAGCCAGCAGACTAGCCGGGGATCGACCCAGTACTTC
>TRBV18|-|-|TRBJ1-4
CASSPSAGVGEKLFF
TGTGCCAGCTCACCTTCGGCAGGAGTAGGTGAAAAACTGTTTTTT
>TRBV7-2|TRBD1|many|TRBJ2-1
CASSFDRGGYNEQFF
TGTGCCAGCAGCTTCGACAGGGGTGGGTACAATGAGCAGTTCTTC
>TRBV20-1|TRBD1|-|TRBJ1-4
CSASRQGINEKLFF
TGCAGTGCTAGTAGACAGGGAATTAATGAAAAACTGTTTTTT
>TRBV5-1|-|many|TRBJ1-2
CASQAFGQYGGYTF
TGCGCCAGCCAAGCCTTCGGACAGTACGGTGGCTACACCTTC
>TRBV2|TRBD1|-|TRBJ1-6
CASSRQGSGKNSPLHF
TGTGCCAGCAGCCGACAGGGGAGCGGGAAGAATTCACCCCTCCACTTT
>TRBV12-3/TRBV12-4|-|-|TRBJ2-1
CASSLFSEGEQFF
TGTGCCAGCAGTTTATTCTCGGAGGGTGAGCAGTTCTTC
>TRBV18|-|-|TRBJ2-5
CASASLLRETQYF
TGTGCCAGCGCGTCACTATTACGAGAGACCCAGTACTTC
>TRBV10-1|-|-|TRBJ2-7
CASSGFGRESCEQYF
TGCGCCAGCTCCGGATTTGGCAGGGAATCCTGCGAGCAGTACTTC
>TRBV29-1|TRBD2|many|TRBJ2-1
CSVVRLAGDNEQFF
TGCAGCGTTGTTCGGCTAGCGGGGGACAATGAGCAGTTCTTC
>TRBV2|-|-|TRBJ2-7
CAGTRNSYEQYF
TGTGCCGGCACACGGAATTCCTACGAGCAGTACTTC
>TRBV6-5|-|many|TRBJ2-2
CASSYSSRSGTGELFF
TGTGCCAGCAGTTACTCGTCCAGGAGCGGCACCGGGGAGCTGTTTTTT
>TRBV6-1|-|-|TRBJ1-2
CASSDPKGWAAYGYTF
TGTGCCAGCAGTGATCCTAAAGGTTGGGCGGCGTATGGCTACACCTTC
>TRBV9|-|-|TRBJ2-7
CASSVGGDAYNEQYF
TGTGCCAGCAGCGTAGGCGGGGATGCTTACAATGAGCAGTACTTC
>TRBV3-1|-|-|TRBJ1-2
CASSPLVGYGYTF
TGTGCCAGCAGCCCCTTGGTGGGCTATGGCTACACCTTC
>TRBV5-5|-|few|TRBJ2-2
CASSFQDTYLWELFF
TGTGCCAGCAGCTTCCAGGACACCTACTTGTGGGAGCTGTTTTTT
>TRBV21-1|-|-|TRBJ1-5
CAFCGPGDNQPQHF
TGTGCCTTCTGTGGGCCAGGCGACAATCAGCCCCAGCATTTT